These T cell receptor beta chains were read from a single sample in a study of blood T cell repertoires in COVID-19. Here immunoSEQ multiplex PCR was the method, and the copy in TCRdb shows in-frame clones only, minus some. Among 90,000 to 150,000 clones, approximately 81% were seen once, and the ten largest hold approximately 4%. Specimen: peripheral blood. The receptors were gathered from a woman of 80 years or more with acute or convalescent COVID-19. Both conserved end residues are part of each CDR3. D genes are given only for firm matches. Expanded clones are given a class, and other clones once, few, many or no size at all.

v_call,clone_size,j_call,d_call,cdr3_aa
TRBV9,-,TRBJ2-7,-,CASSVGSTGWLEEQYF
TRBV2,-,TRBJ1-1,TRBD1,CASSPDRVNLRGEAFF
TRBV7-8,-,TRBJ1-6,-,CASSPVNSPLHF
TRBV6-5,-,TRBJ2-3,TRBD2,CASHPHRGDTDTQYF
TRBV24-1,-,TRBJ1-1,-,CATSDAGTGDTEAFF
TRBV11-3,-,TRBJ2-5,TRBD2,CASSPRDLGGETQYF
TRBV15,-,TRBJ1-2,-,CATSRGTFGYTF
TRBV24-1,-,TRBJ1-5,TRBD1,CATGTVSNQPQHF
TRBV7-9,-,TRBJ1-5,TRBD1,CASSPETGGGNQPQHF
TRBV6-5,few,TRBJ1-2,-,CASGDSGRKGYTF
TRBV12-3/TRBV12-4,-,TRBJ1-2,-,CASSLTANYGYTF
TRBV6-5,few,TRBJ1-5,TRBD1,CASSRDRAQPQHF
TRBV29-1,-,TRBJ1-5,TRBD1,CSVGQGNNQPQHF
TRBV19,-,TRBJ1-1,-,CASSIGQPNTEAFF
TRBV5-1,-,TRBJ2-1,-,CASSLPSRSEQFF
TRBV19,-,TRBJ1-2,TRBD1,CASSQDRVPYGYTF
TRBV4-3,-,TRBJ2-3,-,CASSPVGGRDTQYF
TRBV5-5,-,TRBJ1-5,-,CASSPVTQNQPQHF
TRBV2,-,TRBJ2-1,TRBD2,CASNSRGTRSGESYNEQFF
TRBV15,-,TRBJ1-1,-,CATSRAPSGGNGGEAFF
TRBV27,-,TRBJ2-3,-,CASSLFPLTEADTQYF
TRBV11-3,few,TRBJ2-7,-,CARSTCPNYEQYF
TRBV7-9,-,TRBJ2-7,-,CASSPTSGPYEQYF
TRBV9,-,TRBJ1-4,TRBD1,CASSVGDRGGTNEKLFF
TRBV7-8,-,TRBJ2-2,-,CASSGGGTEGANTGELFF
TRBV2,many,TRBJ1-4,TRBD1,CASSSQGSSGEKLFF
TRBV6-6,-,TRBJ2-1,TRBD1,CASSYSSGQGAGEQFF
TRBV5-3,-,TRBJ2-2,-,CARSPEAGGSGELFF
TRBV28,few,TRBJ1-5,-,CASSLIGIRDLNQPQHF
TRBV4-3,-,TRBJ2-1,-,CASSQDWGQAGLYNEQFF
TRBV7-2,-,TRBJ2-7,-,CASSLEYEQYF
TRBV12-3/TRBV12-4,-,TRBJ2-1,-,CASSLGREQFF
TRBV4-2,-,TRBJ1-2,-,CASSQGSPGSNYGYTF
TRBV28,-,TRBJ2-1,-,CASNLRRTVNEQFF
TRBV19,-,TRBJ2-5,-,CASRTSGAPGTQYF
TRBV6-5,-,TRBJ2-3,-,CASSRGMGDTQYF
TRBV5-1,few,TRBJ2-7,-,CASSALPGQQTGYF
TRBV7-2,-,TRBJ1-2,TRBD1,CASSSRDRVSRGGYTF
TRBV27,-,TRBJ1-1,TRBD1,CASSFRDRGFAEAFF
TRBV11-2,-,TRBJ2-4,-,CASSLGEAFSIQYF
TRBV28,-,TRBJ1-3,-,CASTPGHSGNTIYF
TRBV21-1,-,TRBJ2-1,-,CASSKAGGQTNNEQFF
TRBV7-3,-,TRBJ2-7,TRBD1,CASSLTGGNEQYF
TRBV6-5,-,TRBJ1-5,TRBD1,CASRSGQGYQPQHF
TRBV28,-,TRBJ1-2,TRBD1,CASRTDRDYGYTF
TRBV28,-,TRBJ1-1,TRBD1,CASSGQGFSDRQAFF
TRBV3-1/TRBV3-2,many,TRBJ1-1,-,CASSQGWFGSEAFF
TRBV11-2,-,TRBJ1-2,TRBD1,CASSLDHLPVRQGASGYTF
TRBV30,-,TRBJ2-7,TRBD1,CAWMPRDSVSYEQYF
TRBV7-2,-,TRBJ2-1,-,CASSKGVRKTGHYNEQFF
TRBV6-2/TRBV6-3,-,TRBJ2-5,TRBD1,CASSYHHGTGGLETQYF
TRBV7-9,-,TRBJ1-6,-,CASSFREINSPLHF
TRBV24-1,once,TRBJ2-3,TRBD1,CATSARTGSTDTQYF
TRBV7-3,-,TRBJ2-3,TRBD2,CASSSSTSGLTDTQYF
TRBV19,-,TRBJ1-2,-,CASSTSYGYTF
TRBV28,-,TRBJ2-1,-,CASSLGGGYEQFF
TRBV11-2,-,TRBJ2-1,-,CASSPRDSSYNEQFF
TRBV5-1,-,TRBJ2-2,-,CASSFDPTGRTTGELFF